The clone carrying this TCR beta chain was detected a few times. This entry is derived from a study of response to subunit inactivated influenza vaccine. One entry per CDR3 protein, called by TCRdb with MiXCR from the RT-PCR reads. The sample has some 550,000 distinct CDR3 sequences, roughly a quarter seen once. This CDR3 contains 13 residues. With V trimmed by 6 bases and J by 4 bases, 5 bases remained unmatched. CDR1 is DFQATT and CDR2 is SNEGSKA in the germline V gene (reference sequence). These same records also appear under a second study, on T cells expressing NK-cell markers. Per that paper: What made the TCR beta cDNA was 5'RACE template switching with UMIs.

Sequencing used CD4+ T cells sorted from PBMCs, obtained about 12 days after vaccination. This TCR was sampled from a man aged 45-65 years who received an inactivated influenza vaccine. J is TRBJ2-2 and V is TRBV20-1; 7 bases fit TRBD1. For the CDR3, the DNA is TGCAGTGCCTCGACAGGGACCACCGGGGAGCTGTTTTTT. The encoded protein is CSASTGTTGELFF.